The following is a T cell receptor (beta chain) sequence with its context. Its antigen is unknown. Base-call qualities are not available, and no considerably larger clone is one nucleotide away. From a lookup of the germline V gene (reference sequence), CDR1 and CDR2 are GTSNPN and SVGIG. Its CDR3 holds 14 amino acids, cysteine through phenylalanine. The retained sequence is limited to the CDR3, 42 bases, with the frame set at the first base. V sheds 0 bases and J sheds 1 base, leaving 4 bases between their ends. This sample was taken from a study of shared clonotypes between healthy human individuals (dated by TCRdb to about 2020). Study-level background: A few men and a couple of women, aged 18 to 49 years, made up the cohort. To increase sequencing depth and limit assay-specific biases, TCR repertoire library preparation and sequencing were carried out by different laboratories using diverse techniques. For each donor, CD4 naive and CD4 memory were each run on three plates, CD8 naive on two plates, and CD8 memory on one plate. To estimate repertoire size and how much clonotype sharing occurs between individuals, the study deeply sequenced the blood TCR repertoires of several healthy adults. Per donor, leukapheresis produced somewhere between about 0.94 and 9 billion PBMCs.

Here is what the overall study found, with its caveats: Incomplete sequencing was indicated by rarefaction of sorted-subset datasets, despite the large sequencing depth. When a handful of donors were compared, the shared fraction of clonotypes was about 5.4% for naive CD4, approximately 3.3% for naive CD8, more than 2% for memory CD4, and under 0.5% for memory CD8. Naive subsets generally had larger estimated clonotype richness than memory subsets. Higher generation probabilities were observed for clonotypes shared by all four sorted-subset donors than for non-shared clonotypes. Sampling was restricted to blood, and TCR repertoires in tissue are likely to differ from TCR repertoires in blood. Based on pairwise subsampling, the degree of clonotype sharing among donors was expected to be affected by sequencing depth. Because the study included only a small number of donors, the genetic and exposure-history diversity represented was limited.

The donors were healthy, HIV-negative adults with no recently reported acute infections or vaccinations. Only Caucasian adults living in Nashville, Tennessee, USA were represented among the donors. CD4+ T cells were enriched by magnetic negative selection; naive cells were then positively selected on CD45RA, and the negative fraction formed the memory subset. After blood collection by leukapheresis, PBMCs were isolated using Ficoll-Histopaque density gradient centrifugation and then cryopreserved in the vapor phase of liquid nitrogen. Analytical flow cytometry was used to check the purity and quantity of each magnetically sorted T cell population. Genomic DNA was isolated from each sorted fraction and quantified by UV absorbance on a Nanodrop 2000c. TCR CDR3 regions were amplified from genomic DNA by multiplex PCR using the deep immunoSEQ assay. For each cell subset, the extracted genomic DNA was distributed evenly across all wells of several immunoSEQ 96-well plates, and each plate served as one replicate. For sorted subsets, 200 to 250 ng genomic DNA, equal to tens of thousands of T cell genomes, was loaded into each replicate PCR. The purified libraries were quantified using a Qubit 3.0 fluorometer, sized with a Bioanalyzer 2100, and then quantified again using the KAPA Library Quantification kit. Each immunoSEQ 96-well plate was sequenced on its own single-read 150-cycle Illumina NextSeq 550 flow cell. Processing in the source paper ran as follows. Because the immunoSEQ output held only junctional sequences and lacked quality scores, the filtering could not match the filtering applied to full-length reads. To assign V/J genes and CDR3, sequences were annotated against IMGT germline references using PyIR, a Python wrapper for IgBLAST v1.9. Reads were removed for weak V/J assignments (E-value above 1e-6), missing CDR3, stop codons, out-of-frame junctions, or ambiguous translated residues. V3J clonotypes were defined as sequences sharing the same inferred V gene, J gene, and CDR3 amino acid sequence. The percentage overlap between two repertoires was calculated by dividing the number of shared unique clonotypes by the size of the smaller repertoire. Three approaches were used to assess repertoire richness: RTK rarefaction, the Chao1 estimator, and Recon v2.1 estimates of unobserved clonotypes. OLGA was used to compute generation probabilities for all TCRbeta clonotypes that the gDNA method yielded from a few donors. In TCRdb, the immuneACCESS table is reduced to in-frame sequences with V and J assigned. These tables do not hold every clone; where another copy was compared, an unresolved V gene accounts for under half, and the others remain unexplained. V and J calls and clone size follow that table, whereas D and trimming were derived from the DNA. This sample holds under 1,900,000 clones; approximately 98.5% were observed only once. Of the sample, 0.3% to 0.45% is held by the ten largest clones.

The sequencing sample was made of naive CD4+ T cells sorted from blood. This specimen's cell subset or site label, per the study, means: CD45RA+ positively selected. The TCR comes from a man aged 25-45 years in good health. Recombination joined TRBV30 with TRBJ2-6; the D gene remains uncertain. CDR3 reads: CAWSVVSGANVLTF. The DNA reads TGTGCCTGGAGTGTGGTTTCTGGGGCCAACGTCCTGACTTTC.